Sequencing of this T cell receptor beta chain was carried out in a study of human T cells and chemical hapten exposure. Study-wide results and caveats: Every donor had alopecia, and their immune response may therefore differ from healthy people's.

The sample holds many counts of this clonotype. No antigen is known for it. Each CDR3 protein is one row after TCRdb ran MiXCR on the RACE reads. The sample contains some 99,000 distinct CDR3 sequences, about a tenth of which appear only once. Time point indicated: patch test 2, 6 weeks after DPC sensitization. Treatment in this sample: therapeutic diphenylcyclopropenone sensitization with weekly scalp DPC. Phlebotomy was performed prior to application of every patch test. Sequences were derived from whole blood, sampled in connection with sensitization to the hapten diphenylcyclopropenone (DPC). The receptor comes from a woman between 40 and 55 years old with alopecia areata. Some clones in this sample may be carry-over from other donors' samples.

This chain's CDR3 is CSVEGTVTYGYTF. The DNA of the CDR3 is TGCAGCGTTGAGGGGACAGTAACCTATGGCTACACCTTC. This sequence joins TRBV29-1 and TRBJ1-2; 7 bases map to TRBD1. This CDR3 is 13 amino acids long. The V and J ends lost 3 bases and 4 bases, in that order; junction bases with no gene match: 5. From germline, CDR1 is SQVTM and CDR2 ANQGSEA.